Here is one TCR beta chain with its context. The repertoire was sequenced with immunoSEQ multiplex PCR; TCRdb's copy has only in-frame clones and lacks some. The sample lists hundreds of thousands of clones, 55% to 75% seen once, with around 1.8% in the top ten. CDR1 MGHDK and CDR2 SYGVNS come from the germline V gene. The CDR3 extends over 15 amino acids. Trimming stripped 1 base from V and 9 bases from J, with 13 bases between. The data originate from a study of shared clonotypes between healthy human individuals. This chain connects TRBV25-1 to TRBJ1-6; tentatively, D is TRBD1 (5 bases). Sequenced material: memory CD4+ T cells sorted from blood. This sample's subset: CD45RA-negative fraction. This clonotype originated in a woman in her 30s in good health. The CDR3, as DNA: TGTGCCAGCAGTGAATCCTTTAACAGGATTTCACCCCTCCACTTT. It yields the protein CASSESFNRISPLHF.